A single sample gave rise to the 6 T cell receptor beta chains below, sequenced in a study of T cell responses to AZD1222 COVID-19 vaccine. The protocol was immunoSEQ multiplex PCR, while the TCRdb copy is restricted to in-frame clones and leaves out a portion. The top ten hold 6.5% of the sample, which has 70,000 or so clones, roughly four fifths seen once. The input for sequencing was peripheral blood, taken 28 days after the second AZD1222 dose. These receptors all stem from an adult who received the AZD1222 COVID-19 vaccine.

This chain connects TRBV7-9 to TRBJ1-3; 8 bases align to TRBD1. This CDR3 spans 16 amino acids. Trimming took 4 bases from V and 0 from J; bases not matched to a gene: 5. CDR1 and CDR2 from the germline V gene are SEHNR and FQNEAQ (reference sequence). Written as DNA, the CDR3 is TGTGCCAGCAGCTCACGACAGGGGAGCTCTGGAAACACCATATATTTT. Translated: CASSSRQGSSGNTIYF.

About this clone itself: A read error may account for a junction end that differs from germline. The rearrangement links TRBV6-1 to TRBJ2-1; 9 nucleotides line up with TRBD2. Germline CDR1 is MNHNS and CDR2 is SASEGT. CDR3 length: 13 residues. CDR3 coding DNA: TGTGCCAGCAGTAAAGCGGGGGGTAATGAGCAGTTCTTC. It encodes CASSKAGGNEQFF.

The V gene is TRBV25-1, the J gene TRBJ2-5, with D perhaps assigned TRBD1 or TRBD2 (5 bases each). Trimming left V 3 bases short and J 5 bases short, with 10 bases between. The germline V gene encodes CDR1 MGHDK and CDR2 SYGVNS. This CDR3 spans 13 amino acids. This CDR3 reads CASSDRGRETQYF. CDR3 sequence (DNA): TGTGCCAGCAGTGATCGGGGACGGGAGACCCAGTACTTC.

This chain uses TRBV12-3 or TRBV12-4 with TRBJ2-7, with no clear D. There are 12 residues in the CDR3. Trimming pared 0 bases from V and 4 bases from J, leaving 4 bases between. The CDR3 nucleotides are TGTGCCAGCAGTTTAGCCGGGTACGAGCAGTACTTC. Residues: CASSLAGYEQYF.

This chain connects TRBV25-1 to TRBJ2-1; 7 bases line up with TRBD1. V dropped 3 bases and J dropped 8; count of bases not matched to a gene: 7. In germline, CDR1 is MGHDK, CDR2 SYGVNS. CDR3 length: 14 residues. CDR3 bases: TGTGCCAGCAGTGATTCCGACAGGGTACATGAGCAGTTCTTC. Protein sequence: CASSDSDRVHEQFF.

The chain couples TRBV9 to TRBJ2-3, with 11 bases aligning to TRBD2. The junction had 7 bases not matched to a gene; V was cut back by 1 base and J by 6 bases. The CDR3 runs to 16 residues. Germline V gives CDR1 SGDLS, CDR2 YYNGEE. CDR3 in amino acids: CASSVLAGGPGDTQYF. The DNA of the CDR3 is TGTGCCAGCAGCGTACTAGCGGGGGGCCCGGGCGATACGCAGTATTTT.